The entry below describes one T cell receptor (beta chain). Antigen: not known. The data were taken from a study of early T cells in non-severe SARS-CoV-2 infection. At the level of the study: The input, bulk RNA from unsorted whole blood, was sequenced, and chains were unpaired. Study-wide findings and caveats: VDJdb matching, biased toward anti-spike CD8 responses, missed private and CD4 specificities.

Researchers attached unique molecular identifiers to individual cDNA molecules. Each CDR3 protein is one row after TCRdb ran MiXCR on the 5' RACE reads. Among tens of thousands of distinct CDR3 sequences listed, 13% to 15% were seen once. V was clipped by 3 bases and J by 14 bases; unmatched bases: 6. In germline, CDR1 is SGHTA, CDR2 FQGNSA. The CDR3 consists of 12 residues. The specimen was whole blood. This receptor was identified in an adult who was a healthcare worker with PCR-confirmed SARS-CoV-2 infection or an uninfected control (not recorded which). The chain employs TRBV7-2 and TRBJ2-5; 10 bases are shared with TRBD2. The CDR3 region has the DNA TGTGCCAGCAGCTTGACTAGCGGGTCCCCTTACTTC. It yields the protein CASSLTSGSPYF. The variable domain in full, completed from reference TRBV7-2 and TRBJ2-5, reads GAGVSQSPSNKVTEKGKDVELRCDPISGHTALYWYRQSLGQGLEFLIYFQGNSAPDKSGLPSDRFSAERTGGSVSTLTIQRTQQEDSAVYLCASSLTSGSPYFGPGTRLLVL.